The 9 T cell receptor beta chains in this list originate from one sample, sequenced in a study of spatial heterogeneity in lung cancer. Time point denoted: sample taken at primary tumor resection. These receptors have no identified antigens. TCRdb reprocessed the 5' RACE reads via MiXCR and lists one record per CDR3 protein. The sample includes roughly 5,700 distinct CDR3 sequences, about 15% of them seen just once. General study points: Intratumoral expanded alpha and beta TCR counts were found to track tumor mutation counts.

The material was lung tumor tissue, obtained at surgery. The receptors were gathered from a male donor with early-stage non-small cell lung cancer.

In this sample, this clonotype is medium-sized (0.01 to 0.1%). The CDR3: CASSLRGQPSYEQYF. The DNA of the CDR3 is TGTGCCAGCAGTTTAAGGGGACAACCCTCCTACGAGCAGTACTTC. This sequence joins TRBV28 and TRBJ2-7; perhaps TRBD1 as D (6 bases). The CDR3 sequence is 15 residues long. From germline, CDR1 is MDHEN and CDR2 SYDVKM. The V and J ends lost 2 bases and 0 bases respectively, with 11 bases between them.

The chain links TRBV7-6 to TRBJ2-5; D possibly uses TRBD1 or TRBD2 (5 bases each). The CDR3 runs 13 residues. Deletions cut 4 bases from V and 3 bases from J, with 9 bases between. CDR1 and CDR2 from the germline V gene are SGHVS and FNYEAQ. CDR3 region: CASSWGNEETQYF. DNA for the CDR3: TGTGCCAGCAGCTGGGGGAACGAAGAGACCCAGTACTTC.

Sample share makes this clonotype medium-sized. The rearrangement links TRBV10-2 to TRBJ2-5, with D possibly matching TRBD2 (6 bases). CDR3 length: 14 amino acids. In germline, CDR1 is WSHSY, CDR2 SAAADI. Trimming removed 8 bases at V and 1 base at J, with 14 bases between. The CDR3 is CASHDSGGQETQYF. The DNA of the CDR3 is TGCGCCAGCCATGACTCCGGGGGCCAAGAGACCCAGTACTTC.

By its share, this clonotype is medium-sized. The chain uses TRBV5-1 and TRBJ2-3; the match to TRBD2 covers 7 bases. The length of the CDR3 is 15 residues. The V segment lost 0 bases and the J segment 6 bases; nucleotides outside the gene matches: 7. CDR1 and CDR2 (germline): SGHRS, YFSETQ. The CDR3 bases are TGCGCCAGCAGCTTGGGACTAGCAAACGCGGATACGCAGTATTTT. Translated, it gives CASSLGLANADTQYF.

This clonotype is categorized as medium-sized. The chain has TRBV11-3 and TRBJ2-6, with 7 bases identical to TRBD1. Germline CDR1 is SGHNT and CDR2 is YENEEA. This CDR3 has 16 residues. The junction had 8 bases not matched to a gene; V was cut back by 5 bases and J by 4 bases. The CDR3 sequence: CASSPETGTGANVLTF. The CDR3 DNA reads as TGTGCCAGCAGCCCAGAGACAGGGACGGGGGCCAACGTCCTGACTTTC. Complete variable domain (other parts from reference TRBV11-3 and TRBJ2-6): EAGVVQSPRYKIIEKKQPVAFWCNPISGHNTLYWYLQNLGQGPELLIRYENEEAVDDSQLPKDRFSAERLKGVDSTLKIQPAELGDSAVYLCASSPETGTGANVLTFGAGSRLTVL.

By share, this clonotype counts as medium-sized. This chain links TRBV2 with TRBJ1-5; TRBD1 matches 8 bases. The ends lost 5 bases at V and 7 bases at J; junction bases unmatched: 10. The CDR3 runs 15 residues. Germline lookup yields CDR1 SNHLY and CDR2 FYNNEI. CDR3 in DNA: TGTGCCAGCAGTCCTTCGGACAGGGCTCTGCAGCCCCAGCATTTT. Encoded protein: CASSPSDRALQPQHF. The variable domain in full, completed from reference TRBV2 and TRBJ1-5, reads EPEVTQTPSHQVTQMGQEVILRCVPISNHLYFYWYRQILGQKVEFLVSFYNNEISEKSEIFDDQFSVERPDGSNFTLKIRSTKLEDSAMYFCASSPSDRALQPQHFGDGTRLSIL.

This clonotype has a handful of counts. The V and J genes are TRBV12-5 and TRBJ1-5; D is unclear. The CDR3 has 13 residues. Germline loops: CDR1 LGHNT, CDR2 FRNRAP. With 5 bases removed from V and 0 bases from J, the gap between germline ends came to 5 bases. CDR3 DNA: TGTGCTAGTGGTATAGATAGCAATCAGCCCCAGCATTTT. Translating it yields CASGIDSNQPQHF.

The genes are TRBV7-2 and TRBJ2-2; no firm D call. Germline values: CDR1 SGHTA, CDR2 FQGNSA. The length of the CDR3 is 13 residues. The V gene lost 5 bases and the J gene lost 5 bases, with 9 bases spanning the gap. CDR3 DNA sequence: TGTGCCAGCAGCCCCCCCGGGACCGGGGAGCTGTTTTTT. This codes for CASSPPGTGELFF.

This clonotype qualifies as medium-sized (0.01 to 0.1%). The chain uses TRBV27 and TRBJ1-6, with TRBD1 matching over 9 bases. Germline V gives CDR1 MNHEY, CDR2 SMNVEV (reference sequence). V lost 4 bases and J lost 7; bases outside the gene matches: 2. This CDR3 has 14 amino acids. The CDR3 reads CASSWDRENSPLHF. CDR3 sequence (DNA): TGTGCCAGCAGTTGGGACAGGGAGAATTCACCCCTCCACTTT.